The present entry profiles one TCR beta chain with its context. The antigen remains unidentified. The sample is drawn from a study of shared clonotypes between healthy human individuals. Study-wide points: The naive CD4 repertoires of four donors were compared, and approximately 4.5% of clonotypes were shared.

Produced via immunoSEQ multiplex PCR; TCRdb's table is partial and in-frame only. Here the sample spans 2 million to 2.5 million clones, approximately 93% being singletons. Germline lookup yields CDR1 SQVTM and CDR2 ANQGSEA. Germline trimming cut 0 bases from V and 0 bases from J; bases unmatched to any gene: 0. This CDR3 has 15 amino acids. The sequence was collected from a man younger than 30 in good health. Some clones in this sample may be carry-over from other donors' samples. The chain is built from TRBV29-1 and TRBJ2-1; 9 nucleotides agree with TRBD2. Sequences were obtained from naive CD4+ T cells from PBMCs. Subset defined: CD45RA+ positively selected. The CDR3 nucleotides read TGCAGCGTTGAAGATAGCGGGGGCTCCTACAATGAGCAGTTCTTC. Residues: CSVEDSGGSYNEQFF.